A selection of T cell receptor beta chains follows, all from one sample in a study of blood T cell repertoires in COVID-19. This table comes from immunoSEQ multiplex PCR, and its TCRdb copy is limited to in-frame clones, with some not included. The sample holds around 260,000 clones, approximately 83% seen once. What was sequenced was peripheral blood. Receptor source: a woman between 45 and 65 years old who had recovered from COVID-19. The CDR3 runs from the conserved cysteine through the conserved F or W. The D gene is left open where the match is weak. Expanded clones are given a class, and other clones once, few, many or no size at all.

>TRBD1|TRBV5-4|TRBJ2-7|-
CASSFVGQGFGEQYF
TGTGCCAGCAGCTTCGTTGGACAGGGCTTTGGGGAGCAGTACTTC
>TRBD1|TRBV7-2|TRBJ2-1|-
CASSVSGGLAYNEQFF
TGTGCCAGCAGCGTCTCAGGGGGTCTCGCCTACAATGAGCAGTTCTTC
>TRBD1|TRBV18|TRBJ1-2|once
CASSRSPGQGGTDYGYTF
TGTGCCAGCTCACGAAGCCCGGGACAGGGAGGCACGGACTATGGCTACACCTTC
>TRBD2|TRBV4-2|TRBJ2-3|-
CASSGRASGGSTDTQYF
TGTGCCAGCAGCGGACGGGCTAGCGGGGGAAGCACAGATACGCAGTATTTT
>-|TRBV28|TRBJ2-2|few
CASSLFAGANTGELFF
TGTGCCAGCAGTTTATTCGCAGGGGCGAACACCGGGGAGCTGTTTTTT
>-|TRBV4-1|TRBJ1-6|few
CASSQDPVRLRERSPLHF
TGCGCCAGCAGCCAAGATCCAGTCCGGCTCCGGGAGAGATCACCCCTCCACTTT
>TRBD1|TRBV3-1/TRBV3-2|TRBJ2-2|once
CASSQEDRVCTGELFF
TGTGCCAGCAGCCAAGAAGACAGGGTTTGCACCGGGGAGCTGTTTTTT
>TRBD1|TRBV25-1|TRBJ1-4|-
CASSKGAGGPATNEKLFF
TGTGCCAGCAGCAAAGGGGCAGGGGGCCCGGCAACTAATGAAAAACTGTTTTTT
>TRBD2|TRBV29-1|TRBJ2-7|-
CSVEREGSYEQYF
TGCAGCGTCGAGCGGGAGGGCTCCTACGAGCAGTACTTC
>-|TRBV6-1|TRBJ1-3|-
CASSEGGTSNLAIYF
TGTGCCAGCAGTGAAGGGGGGACTTCAAACCTCGCCATATATTTT
>-|TRBV13|TRBJ2-1|-
CASSVLNEQFF
TGTGCCAGCAGCGTTCTGAATGAGCAGTTCTTC
>-|TRBV28|TRBJ1-2|once
CASSLQGNYGYTF
TGTGCCAGCAGTTTACAGGGGAACTATGGCTACACCTTC
>TRBD1|TRBV4-3|TRBJ1-6|-
CASSQVRGRNSPLHF
TGCGCCAGCAGCCAAGTCAGGGGGCGGAATTCACCCCTCCACTTT
>TRBD1|TRBV30|TRBJ1-1|-
CAWGRGQGPPNTEAFF
TGTGCCTGGGGCCGGGGACAGGGGCCGCCGAACACTGAAGCTTTCTTT
>-|TRBV18|TRBJ1-5|few
CASSLNGVDQPQHF
TGTGCCAGCTCACTAAACGGGGTGGATCAGCCCCAGCATTTT
>TRBD1|TRBV11-3|TRBJ1-1|-
CASSKGQGMNTEAFF
TGTGCCAGCAGCAAAGGACAGGGGATGAACACTGAAGCTTTCTTT
>TRBD2|TRBV5-1|TRBJ2-3|-
CASSFRLAGVDTQYF
TGCGCCAGCAGCTTTAGACTAGCGGGGGTAGATACGCAGTATTTT
>TRBD1|TRBV12-3/TRBV12-4|TRBJ1-2|once
CASSTGDYYGYTF
TGTGCCAGCAGTACAGGGGACTACTATGGCTACACCTTC
>TRBD1|TRBV6-1|TRBJ2-7|-
CASSVSHTGGFYEQYF
TGTGCCAGCAGTGTTAGTCATACAGGGGGCTTTTACGAGCAGTACTTC
>-|TRBV2|TRBJ1-2|few
CASSESVQGSFYGYTF
TGTGCCAGCAGTGAATCGGTTCAGGGGTCATTCTATGGCTACACCTTC
>TRBD1|TRBV7-3|TRBJ1-5|-
CASSPGQNNQPQHF
TGTGCCAGCAGCCCGGGACAGAACAATCAGCCCCAGCATTTT
>TRBD1|TRBV5-5|TRBJ1-2|-
CASSSTGYGYTF
TGTGCCAGCAGCTCGACAGGGTATGGCTACACCTTC
>-|TRBV30|TRBJ1-6|few
CAWSLAGTGGSPLHF
TGTGCCTGGAGTCTGGCCGGGACGGGAGGATCACCCCTCCACTTT
>TRBD1|TRBV9|TRBJ2-3|-
CASSAGQGPDTQYF
TGTGCCAGCAGCGCCGGACAGGGGCCAGATACGCAGTATTTT
>-|TRBV5-4|TRBJ2-5|-
CASSLSGMGQETQYF
TGTGCCAGCAGCTTATCGGGGATGGGGCAAGAGACCCAGTACTTC
>TRBD1|TRBV13|TRBJ2-7|-
CASSSGTGSPYEQYF
TGTGCCAGCAGCTCCGGGACAGGGTCCCCCTACGAGCAGTACTTC
>-|TRBV7-9|TRBJ1-2|few
CASSQRVSYGYTF
TGTGCCAGCAGCCAGCGGGTGAGCTATGGCTACACCTTC
>-|TRBV28|TRBJ2-7|-
CASSLYFSGPGQSYEQYF
TGTGCCAGCAGTTTATATTTCAGCGGGCCGGGACAGAGTTACGAGCAGTACTTC
>-|TRBV5-4|TRBJ1-4|few
CASSLANEKLFF
TGTGCCAGCAGCCTAGCTAATGAAAAACTGTTTTTT
>TRBD1|TRBV5-4|TRBJ2-7|few
CASSDRAFYEQYF
TGTGCCAGCAGCGACAGGGCTTTCTACGAGCAGTACTTC
>TRBD1|TRBV19|TRBJ2-1|-
CASSMSPPPQGTEQFF
TGTGCCAGTAGTATGTCTCCCCCCCCACAGGGGACTGAGCAGTTCTTC
>-|TRBV2|TRBJ2-7|-
CASRTGTSYEQYF
TGTGCCAGCAGAACAGGAACCTCCTACGAGCAGTACTTC
>TRBD1|TRBV7-2|TRBJ1-2|-
CASSLEYGTGYGGYTF
TGTGCCAGCAGCTTGGAATACGGGACAGGGTACGGTGGCTACACCTTC
>-|TRBV9|TRBJ2-7|-
CASSVTGSPPQYF
TGTGCCAGCAGCGTAACGGGGAGCCCCCCCCAGTACTTC
>-|TRBV4-3|TRBJ1-5|once
CASSPEGGSNQPQHF
TGCGCCAGCAGCCCGGAAGGGGGTAGCAATCAGCCCCAGCATTTT
>TRBD1|TRBV6-5|TRBJ1-2|-
CASTDRQGAHGYTF
TGTGCCAGCACAGACAGACAGGGGGCTCATGGCTACACCTTC
>TRBD1|TRBV5-6|TRBJ2-2|-
CASSPSQGAVTGELFF
TGTGCCAGCAGCCCATCCCAGGGGGCGGTCACCGGGGAGCTGTTTTTT